The 25 T cell receptor beta chains below were found in one sample sequenced in a study of OX40 agonist ivuxolimab in advanced cancers. Generated by immunoSEQ multiplex PCR, the TCRdb table keeps only in-frame clones and is missing some. The sample includes around 120,000 clones, approximately 92% of them seen just once. This specimen was CD4+ or CD8+ T cells sorted from blood, taken in a trial of the OX40 agonist ivuxolimab. The receptors shown here come from an adult with an advanced solid tumor such as melanoma, head and neck, liver or kidney cancer.

The chain recombines TRBV10-1 with TRBJ2-7; maybe TRBD2 (6 bases). This CDR3 spans 13 amino acids. Trimming removed 4 bases from V and 3 bases from J, with 10 bases in between. Per germline, CDR1 WNHNN and CDR2 SYGVQD (reference sequence). Written as DNA, the CDR3 is TGCGCCAGCAGTGGGGGGGAGCTCTACGAGCAGTACTTC. This codes for CASSGGELYEQYF.

The chain combines TRBV4-1 with TRBJ2-3; 12 nucleotides line up with TRBD2. V lost 2 bases to trimming and J lost 4 bases; unmatched junction nucleotides: 10. The CDR3 has 18 residues. Germline CDR1 is MGHRA and CDR2 is YSYEKL. CDR3 loop: CASSQTPLAGGLSDTQYF. DNA of the CDR3: TGCGCCAGCAGCCAAACCCCTCTAGCGGGGGGGCTCTCAGATACGCAGTATTTT.

The V and J genes are TRBV27 and TRBJ2-7; 14 bases agree with TRBD2. Germline CDR1 MNHEY, CDR2 SMNVEV (reference sequence). This CDR3 spans 16 amino acids. V lost 5 bases, J lost 1 base, and 4 bases stayed unmatched. Here the CDR3 DNA reads TGTGCCAGCAGTCCGGGACTAGCGGGGGCGTCCTACGAGCAGTACTTC. Translation gives CASSPGLAGASYEQYF.

Comment on this clone: A read error may produce the germline difference seen at one junction end. The CDR3 sequence is CASSLVVVDTQYF. The DNA for the CDR3 is TGCGCCAGCAGTTTGGTGGTAGTAGATACGCAGTATTTT. The gene calls are TRBV5-1 and TRBJ2-3; D unclear. CDR3 size: 13 residues. From germline, CDR1 is SGHRS and CDR2 YFSETQ.

In this sample, this clone turned up once. The chain recombines TRBV30 with TRBJ2-1; D remains ambiguous. Trimming shortened V by 4 bases and J by 1 base, and 14 bases separated the two germline ends. This CDR3 has 15 residues. CDR1 is GTSNPN, CDR2 SVGIG, per germline (reference sequence). CDR3 amino acids: CAWNSLWGSYNEQFF. In DNA form, the CDR3 reads TGTGCCTGGAACTCGCTCTGGGGATCCTACAATGAGCAGTTCTTC.

V and J are TRBV6-5 and TRBJ1-2; D unclear. V was pared by 7 bases and J by 7 bases, with 16 bases between. The CDR3 consists of 13 residues. Germline V gene lookup returns CDR1 MNHEY and CDR2 SVGAGI. This CDR3 is CASKPERVGGYTF. The DNA of the CDR3 is TGTGCCAGCAAACCCGAAAGGGTAGGTGGCTACACCTTC.

The chain links TRBV7-9 to TRBJ2-7, with no clear D. V was shortened by 1 base and J by 2 bases, with 9 bases between the two germline ends. CDR1 is SEHNR, CDR2 FQNEAQ, per germline (reference sequence). The CDR3 runs 14 residues. CDR3 sequence reads: CASSLEVKAYEQYF. Here the CDR3 DNA reads TGTGCCAGCAGCTTAGAGGTCAAGGCCTACGAGCAGTACTTC.

V and J are TRBV28 and TRBJ2-1, with D uncertain. Trimming pared 8 bases from V and 5 bases from J, leaving 19 bases between. The length of the CDR3 is 15 residues. Germline loops: CDR1 MDHEN, CDR2 SYDVKM. The CDR3 DNA reads as TGTGCCAGCTTAAAACGGTCTGTAGTTCACAATGAGCAGTTCTTC. Translated, it gives CASLKRSVVHNEQFF.

V gene TRBV11-3 combines with J gene TRBJ1-1; tentatively, D is TRBD1 (6 bases). Germline V gene sequence: CDR1 SGHNT, CDR2 YENEEA. CDR3 size: 15 residues. Trimming stripped 5 bases from V and 1 base from J, with 14 bases between. CDR3 region: CASSAPGQSNTEAFF. CDR3 sequence (DNA): TGTGCCAGCAGCGCACCCGGACAGTCGAACACTGAAGCTTTCTTT.

This clone was counted a single time. The V gene is TRBV5-6, the J gene TRBJ2-1; no clear D. The germline V gene encodes CDR1 SGHDT and CDR2 YYEEEE. The CDR3 length is 14 residues. Trimming took off 0 bases at V and 0 bases at J, with 4 bases between the two ends. The CDR3 reads CASSLGDSYNEQFF. The DNA for the CDR3 is TGTGCCAGCAGCTTGGGGGACTCCTACAATGAGCAGTTCTTC.

CDR3 DNA sequence: TGTGCCAGCAGTTACTCGCGGTGGGCGGACACTGAAGCTTTCTTT. Encoded protein: CASSYSRWADTEAFF. The V call is TRBV6-5, the J call TRBJ1-1; D unclear. The V end lost 0 bases, the J end lost 3 bases, and 11 bases lay between the germline ends. The CDR3 length is 15 residues. Germline assignment: CDR1 MNHEY and CDR2 SVGAGI.

The V call is TRBV28, the J call TRBJ2-5; no firm D call. Germline values: CDR1 MDHEN, CDR2 SYDVKM. V was clipped by 8 bases and J by 4 bases, with 17 bases between them. The length of the CDR3 is 14 residues. Here the CDR3 reads CASLKYGHGETQYF. DNA for the CDR3: TGTGCCAGCTTAAAGTATGGCCACGGAGAGACCCAGTACTTC.

This clone was observed a handful of times. The J gene is TRBJ2-1, the V gene TRBV28, with no clear D. CDR3 length equals 13 residues. V lost 8 bases and J lost 2, with 10 bases in between. Germline CDR1 reads MDHEN; CDR2 reads SYDVKM. The CDR3 DNA follows: TGTGCCAGCGGTCGACCTCCCTACAATGAGCAGTTCTTC. Translating it yields CASGRPPYNEQFF. Full variable domain (rest looked up from reference TRBV28 and TRBJ2-1): DVKVTQSSRYLVKRTGEKVFLECVQDMDHENMFWYRQDPGLGLRLIYFSYDVKMKEKGDIPEGYSVSREKKERFSLILESASTNQTSMYLCASGRPPYNEQFFGPGTRLTVL.

The chain has TRBV30 and TRBJ2-1; TRBD2 agrees at 7 bases. The CDR3 covers 13 residues. Germline V gives CDR1 GTSNPN, CDR2 SVGIG (reference sequence). J lost 10 bases, V lost 2 bases, and 8 bases had no gene match. The CDR3 sequence is CAWSILAGQEQFF. In DNA, the CDR3 is TGTGCCTGGAGTATCTTAGCGGGCCAGGAGCAGTTCTTC.

This sequence joins TRBV21-1 and TRBJ2-5. TRBV21-1 is a documented pseudogene. The CDR3 covers 12 residues. This CDR3 reads CASSNGQETQYF. CDR3 nucleotides: TGTGCCAGCAGCAATGGACAAGAGACCCAGTACTTC.

J is TRBJ1-6 and V is TRBV4-3; D gene uncertain. The germline CDR1 and CDR2 sequences are LGHNA and YSLEER. This CDR3 is 16 amino acids long. V lost 0 bases, J lost 4 bases, and 10 bases lay in between. CDR3 amino acids: CASSQEAAAYNSPLHF. The DNA of the CDR3 is TGCGCCAGCAGCCAAGAGGCGGCGGCGTATAATTCACCCCTCCACTTT.

The V gene is TRBV30, the J gene TRBJ1-5; maybe TRBD1 (6 bases). V was pared by 5 bases and J by 7 bases, with 12 bases between. The CDR3 length is 12 residues. Germline CDR1 reads GTSNPN; CDR2 reads SVGIG (reference sequence). In DNA form, the CDR3 reads TGTGCCTGGGGTGGGGGGGGCCAGCCCCAGCATTTT. It specifies CAWGGGGQPQHF.

This chain links TRBV18 with TRBJ2-6; D may be TRBD1 or TRBD2 (5 bases each). V was pared by 4 bases and J by 0 bases, with 13 bases between. CDR3 length equals 17 residues. CDR1 is KGHSH and CDR2 is LQKENI in the germline V gene. CDR3 sequence: CASSRGTGTSGANVLTF. CDR3 bases: TGTGCCAGCTCACGAGGGACGGGTACCTCTGGGGCCAACGTCCTGACTTTC.

This clone was seen once. V usage is TRBV9 and J usage is TRBJ2-2; D perhaps matches TRBD1 (6 bases). CDR1 and CDR2 (germline): SGDLS, YYNGEE. Trimming shortened V by 5 bases and J by 2 bases, and 13 bases separated the two germline ends. The CDR3 length is 15 residues. The chain's CDR3 is CASRSTGHNTGELFF. The CDR3 coding sequence is TGTGCCAGCAGGAGTACGGGACACAACACCGGGGAGCTGTTTTTT. Full variable domain (missing parts from reference TRBV9 and TRBJ2-2): DSGVTQTPKHLITATGQRVTLRCSPRSGDLSVYWYQQSLDQGLQFLIQYYNGEERAKGNILERFSAQQFPDLHSELNLSSLELGDSALYFCASRSTGHNTGELFFGEGSRLTVL.

CDR3 amino acids: CASSGRQGGTEAFF. The CDR3 DNA reads as TGTGCCAGCAGCGGGAGACAGGGCGGCACTGAAGCTTTCTTT. The genes are TRBV7-2 and TRBJ1-1; 7 bases are shared with TRBD1. CDR3 length: 14 amino acids. J lost 4 bases, V lost 5 bases, and 7 bases had no gene match. Germline V CDR1 and CDR2: SGHTA, FQGNSA. The full variable domain, its missing parts supplied by reference TRBV7-2 and TRBJ1-1, is GAGVSQSPSNKVTEKGKDVELRCDPISGHTALYWYRQSLGQGLEFLIYFQGNSAPDKSGLPSDRFSAERTGGSVSTLTIQRTQQEDSAVYLCASSGRQGGTEAFFGQGTRLTVV.

CDR3: CASSSTDIDNEQFF. The DNA of the CDR3 is TGTGCCAGCAGCTCCACGGACATAGACAATGAGCAGTTCTTC. The chain links TRBV7-2 to TRBJ2-1; a possible D gene is TRBD1 (5 bases). The CDR3 covers 14 residues. Trimming pared 4 bases from V and 5 bases from J, leaving 12 bases between. CDR1 and CDR2 (germline): SGHTA, FQGNSA.

The chain employs TRBV2 and TRBJ2-2; TRBD1 matches at 7 bases. V was clipped by 5 bases and J by 4 bases; unmatched bases: 4. The CDR3 extends over 14 amino acids. Germline V gene lookup returns CDR1 SNHLY and CDR2 FYNNEI. This CDR3 is CASSLGQATGELFF. The CDR3 DNA reads TGTGCCAGCAGTCTCGGACAGGCCACCGGGGAGCTGTTTTTT.

This rearrangement joins TRBV28 to TRBJ1-2, with D tentatively TRBD1 (6 bases). The germline CDR1 and CDR2 sequences are MDHEN and SYDVKM. V was trimmed by 7 bases and J by 6 bases, leaving 18 bases between them. The CDR3 has 14 residues. This CDR3 is CASTPLWTVDGYTF. CDR3 nucleotides: TGTGCCAGCACCCCTTTATGGACAGTTGATGGCTACACCTTC.

Points on this clone: The sample holds other DNA sequences that translate to the same CDR3. The genes are TRBV9 and TRBJ2-2; 11 bases are shared with TRBD2. Germline V gene sequence: CDR1 SGDLS, CDR2 YYNGEE. J gave up 4 bases and V 2 bases, and 1 base lay outside the gene matches. The CDR3 is 15 residues long. The CDR3 bases are TGTGCCAGCAGCGTGACTAGCGGGGTCACCGGGGAGCTGTTTTTT. This sequence encodes CASSVTSGVTGELFF.

The gene calls are TRBV2 and TRBJ1-3; D is ambiguous. V lost 3 bases and J 4 bases, leaving 7 bases between the germline ends. The CDR3 spans 13 residues. Germline V lookup: CDR1 SNHLY, CDR2 FYNNEI. CDR3 region: CASSDERGNTIYF. The CDR3 nucleotides are TGTGCCAGCAGTGATGAAAGGGGAAACACCATATATTTT.